These 26 T cell receptor beta chains share one sample of origin, sequenced in a study of naive and memory T cell subsets. Two oligonucleotides, mixed equimolar, formed the beta constant-region primer covering TRBC1 and TRBC2. Nested alpha and beta constant-region primers with the SP2 primer drove four PCR rounds on ligated cDNA. Each CDR3 protein gets one entry after TCRdb re-called the UMI-ligation and nested PCR reads with MiXCR. The table lists approximately 80,000 distinct CDR3 sequences, around 9% of them singletons. The sample consisted of naive CD8+ T cells from blood. The source of these receptors is a human donor in good health.

The V and J genes are TRBV19 and TRBJ2-7; 8 bases are a match to TRBD2. The V and J ends lost 5 bases and 3 bases, in that order; junction bases with no gene match: 3. Germline V gives CDR1 LNHDA, CDR2 SQIVND (reference sequence). The CDR3 has 13 amino acids. CDR3 region: CASSFGTSYEQYF. DNA of the CDR3: TGTGCCAGTAGTTTCGGGACTAGCTACGAGCAGTACTTC.

This clonotype has a single count. The chain links TRBV13 to TRBJ2-5; 9 positions match TRBD2. This CDR3 is 15 amino acids long. Trimming took 5 bases from V and 4 from J; bases not matched to a gene: 8. Germline V CDR1 and CDR2: PRHDT, FYEKMQ (reference sequence). CDR3 DNA sequence: TGTGCCAGCAGCAGCGGACTAGCGCAGGGAGAGACCCAGTACTTC. Its translation: CASSSGLAQGETQYF.

This clonotype has just a few counts. The chain combines TRBV5-1 with TRBJ2-7; D may match TRBD1 or TRBD2 (5 bases each). The CDR3 has 13 residues. With 4 bases removed from V and 6 bases from J, the gap between germline ends came to 14 bases. Germline V gives CDR1 SGHRS, CDR2 YFSETQ. This CDR3 is CASSPGIGGEQYF. CDR3 bases: TGCGCCAGCAGCCCCGGGATTGGGGGCGAGCAGTACTTC.

This clonotype was seen at least ten times. The rearrangement uses TRBV7-9 and TRBJ2-7; 7 bases fit TRBD2. The CDR3 consists of 13 residues. Germline V gene sequence: CDR1 SEHNR, CDR2 FQNEAQ (reference sequence). V dropped 5 bases and J dropped 6; count of bases not matched to a gene: 7. CDR3: CASSGRVRPEQYF. The DNA for the CDR3 is TGTGCCAGCAGCGGGAGGGTTAGGCCCGAGCAGTACTTC. The whole variable domain, filled in from reference TRBV7-9 and TRBJ2-7, reads DTGVSQNPRHKITKRGQNVTFRCDPISEHNRLYWYRQTLGQGPEFLTYFQNEAQLEKSRLLSDRFSAERPKGSFSTLEIQRTEQGDSAMYLCASSGRVRPEQYFGPGTRLTVT.

This clonotype was detected ten times or more. The rearrangement links TRBV4-2 to TRBJ2-7, with 7 bases matching TRBD2. V was clipped by 0 bases and J by 1 base; unmatched bases: 6. Germline loops: CDR1 LGHNA, CDR2 YNFKEQ. This CDR3 spans 16 amino acids. Here the CDR3 DNA reads TGTGCCAGCAGCCAAGATCTAACTAGCGCGTCCTACGAGCAGTACTTC. As protein: CASSQDLTSASYEQYF.

This clonotype has a handful of counts. J is TRBJ2-5 and V is TRBV6-2 or TRBV6-3, with 11 bases that match TRBD1. V was clipped by 6 bases and J by 5 bases; unmatched bases: 8. The germline gives CDR1 MNHEY, CDR2 SVGEGT. This CDR3 spans 15 amino acids. CDR3 sequence reads: CASSHSGTGGETQYF. Written as DNA, the CDR3 is TGTGCCAGCAGCCACTCCGGGACAGGGGGGGAGACCCAGTACTTC.

In this sample, this clonotype turned up a few times. The rearrangement links TRBV2 to TRBJ2-3; D ambiguous. Germline V lookup: CDR1 SNHLY, CDR2 FYNNEI. V was shortened by 2 bases and J by 0 bases, with 9 bases between the two germline ends. This CDR3 spans 15 amino acids. CDR3 in DNA: TGTGCCAGCAGTGAAATCGGCTTGAGCACAGATACGCAGTATTTT. Its translation is CASSEIGLSTDTQYF.

This clonotype was seen more than once but under ten times. The V call is TRBV20-1, the J call TRBJ2-7; D uncertain. This CDR3 comprises 13 residues. CDR1 is DFQATT, CDR2 SNEGSKA, per germline (reference sequence). Trimming removed 6 bases from V and 0 bases from J, with 12 bases in between. The CDR3 loop is CSAEALSSYEQYF. For the CDR3, the DNA is TGCAGTGCCGAGGCCTTAAGCTCCTACGAGCAGTACTTC.

The chain carries TRBV27 and TRBJ2-2; D is unresolved. This CDR3 comprises 13 residues. V was clipped by 0 bases and J by 7 bases, with 6 bases between them. The germline V gene encodes CDR1 MNHEY and CDR2 SMNVEV (reference sequence). The CDR3 nucleotides are TGTGCCAGCAGTTTATCTGAGCTCGGGGAGCTGTTTTTT. Protein product: CASSLSELGELFF.

The rearrangement uses TRBV6-6 and TRBJ2-7; 9 bases match TRBD2. Per the germline V gene, CDR1 is MNHNY and CDR2 is SVGAGI (reference sequence). The CDR3 contains 13 residues. The junction had 5 bases not matched to a gene; V was cut back by 6 bases and J by 5 bases. Here the CDR3 reads CASSPLAGHEQYF. The DNA for the CDR3 is TGTGCCAGCAGCCCCCTAGCGGGACACGAGCAGTACTTC.

The genes are TRBV7-8 and TRBJ2-5, with D hard to call. The V gene's germline CDR1 is SGHVS and CDR2 FQNEAQ. The CDR3 length is 15 residues. The germline V and J ends were trimmed by 1 base and 2 bases, with 11 bases remaining between them. The CDR3 DNA follows: TGTGCCAGCAGCTTAGAGGCAGGTCCTCAAGAGACCCAGTACTTC. Its translation is CASSLEAGPQETQYF.

This clonotype was detected many times. The J gene is TRBJ2-1, the V gene TRBV10-3; 7 nucleotides agree with TRBD1. The J segment lost 8 bases and the V segment lost 8 bases, leaving 15 bases of the junction unmatched. The germline V gene has CDR1 ENHRY and CDR2 SYGVKD. This CDR3 region has 15 residues. The DNA for the CDR3 is TGTGCCATCTTGATGAGGAGACAGGGAAGGGATGAGCAGTTCTTC. This sequence encodes CAILMRRQGRDEQFF.

This clonotype has at least ten counts. V and J are TRBV12-3 or TRBV12-4 and TRBJ2-7, with D possibly matching TRBD2 (5 bases). CDR3 length: 13 amino acids. V was cut by 6 bases and J by 3 bases, with 12 bases left in between. CDR3 amino acids: CASRLGGSYEQYF. The CDR3 nucleotides are TGTGCCAGCAGGCTAGGAGGAAGCTACGAGCAGTACTTC.

This clonotype was counted only a few times. CDR3 protein: CASSSIPTLAGANVLTF. CDR3 nucleotide sequence: TGTGCCAGCAGCTCGATCCCCACTTTGGCGGGGGCCAACGTCCTGACTTTC. The rearrangement links TRBV7-9 to TRBJ2-6; D remains ambiguous. The CDR3 sequence is 17 residues long. Trimming shortened V by 4 bases and J by 4 bases, and 17 bases separated the two germline ends. CDR1 is SEHNR and CDR2 is FQNEAQ in the germline V gene (reference sequence).

V usage is TRBV12-3 or TRBV12-4 and J usage is TRBJ2-1, with D perhaps being TRBD1 or TRBD2 (5 bases each). The CDR3 consists of 15 residues. V lost 8 bases and J 5 bases, leaving 19 bases between the germline ends. CDR3 protein: CASPPGPYSDNEQFF. CDR3 in DNA: TGTGCCAGCCCTCCGGGACCCTATTCGGACAATGAGCAGTTCTTC.

The CDR3: CASRDWEDEQFF. The CDR3 bases are TGTGCCAGCCGGGACTGGGAGGATGAGCAGTTCTTC. The J gene is TRBJ2-1, the V gene TRBV10-3; D possibly corresponds to TRBD2 (6 bases). The CDR3 is 12 amino acids. V was cut by 10 bases and J by 8 bases, with 15 bases left in between. In germline, CDR1 is ENHRY, CDR2 SYGVKD.

J is TRBJ2-2 and V is TRBV7-9; 7 nucleotides agree with TRBD2. This CDR3 has 15 residues. The trim removed 5 bases at V and 6 bases at J, leaving 9 bases unmatched. Germline V gene data show CDR1 as SEHNR and CDR2 as FQNEAQ (reference sequence). The CDR3 region is CASSRAGGSPGELFF. The CDR3 DNA reads TGTGCCAGCAGCCGCGCGGGCGGGAGCCCCGGGGAGCTGTTTTTT.

This clonotype was detected a few times. The V call is TRBV10-3, the J call TRBJ1-3, with a possible D match to TRBD1 (6 bases). Germline loops: CDR1 ENHRY, CDR2 SYGVKD. CDR3 length: 16 residues. Trimming took 6 bases from V and 0 from J, leaving 15 bases between them. CDR3 region: CAIRRVGDTSGNTIYF. CDR3 bases: TGTGCCATCAGGCGTGTAGGGGACACCTCTGGAAACACCATATATTTT.

The sample holds many counts of this clonotype. The V call is TRBV12-5, the J call TRBJ2-5, with 11 bases aligning to TRBD2. The CDR3 extends over 22 amino acids. The V gene's germline CDR1 is LGHNT and CDR2 FRNRAP. V dropped 5 bases and J dropped 1; count of bases not matched to a gene: 24. CDR3 nucleotide sequence: TGTGCTAGTGGTCCGGTGACAGGGACTAAAGGTCGACTAGCGGGACTCCAAGAGACCCAGTACTTC. Translation: CASGPVTGTKGRLAGLQETQYF.

This clonotype was found many times. V gene TRBV29-1 combines with J gene TRBJ2-1, with D hard to call. Germline V lookup: CDR1 SQVTM, CDR2 ANQGSEA. The V end lost 5 bases, the J end lost 2 bases, and 10 bases lay between the germline ends. This CDR3 contains 13 residues. The chain's CDR3 is CSVLASTYNEQFF. The CDR3 nucleotides are TGCAGCGTTCTTGCCAGCACCTACAATGAGCAGTTCTTC.

This clonotype was observed at least ten times. This chain joins TRBV7-3 and TRBJ2-3; D unresolved. Trimming left V 5 bases short and J 10 bases short, with 13 bases between. Germline V gene lookup returns CDR1 SGHTA and CDR2 FQGTGA. This CDR3 comprises 12 residues. In DNA, the CDR3 is TGTGCCAGCAGCCGATTGGGCTCGGCGCAGTATTTT. Translation gives CASSRLGSAQYF.

This clonotype was observed many times. J is TRBJ2-7 and V is TRBV7-9; 8 bases align to TRBD2. Germline V CDR1 and CDR2: SEHNR, FQNEAQ (reference sequence). The CDR3 has 15 amino acids. V lost 5 bases to trimming and J lost 2 bases; unmatched junction nucleotides: 8. The CDR3 is CASSPTSGITYEQYF. CDR3 coding DNA: TGTGCCAGCAGCCCAACTAGCGGAATAACCTACGAGCAGTACTTC.

The CDR3 coding sequence is TGTGCCACCAGTGATTACCTGGTAGACAATGAGCAGTTCTTC. Its protein product is CATSDYLVDNEQFF. The chain employs TRBV24-1 and TRBJ2-1, with D hard to call. V was shortened by 2 bases and J by 5 bases, with 9 bases between the two germline ends. CDR3 length equals 14 residues. The germline gives CDR1 KGHDR, CDR2 SFDVKD.

A word on this clonotype: At one of its ends the junction is not consistent with the germline gene, which may arise from a read error. The chain uses TRBV15 and TRBJ2-7, with D hard to call. Germline CDR1 reads LNHNV; CDR2 reads YYDKDF (reference sequence). CDR3 size: 13 residues. CDR3 sequence: CATSREATETVTF. In nucleotides, the CDR3 is TGTGCCACCAGCAGAGAAGCAACTGAGACTGTTACTTTC.

There are a few counts of this clonotype. The chain uses TRBV28 and TRBJ2-3, with D possibly TRBD2 on 5 matching bases. The CDR3 covers 15 residues. Trimming cost V 7 bases and J 6 bases, with 20 bases left between them. CDR1 MDHEN and CDR2 SYDVKM come from the germline V gene. This chain's CDR3 is CASMRLADRWDTQYF. The CDR3 nucleotides are TGTGCCAGCATGAGGCTAGCAGACCGATGGGATACGCAGTATTTT.

This clonotype was seen many times. The chain couples TRBV12-3 or TRBV12-4 to TRBJ1-2; possibly TRBD1 for D (6 bases). This CDR3 spans 13 amino acids. The V gene lost 5 bases and the J gene lost 5 bases, with 12 bases spanning the gap. The CDR3 DNA follows: TGTGCCAGCAGTCAGTTAGGACAGTATGGCTACACCTTC. Protein: CASSQLGQYGYTF.